The 19 T cell receptor beta chains given below trace back to one sample, sequenced in a study of CD8 T cells in Susac syndrome. RNA was extracted with the RNeasy kit, and a quantity of roughly 0.5 to 1 ug was reverse transcribed using random hexamers. TCRdb called the immunoSEQ multiplex PCR reads again in MiXCR, with one record for every CDR3 protein. This table holds 110,000 or so distinct CDR3 sequences, about nine tenths found once. Material: CD4+ T cells from PBMCs. The source is a human donor in good health.

The chain is built from TRBV3-1 and TRBJ1-2; 7 bases agree with TRBD1. Germline V gene data show CDR1 as LGHDT and CDR2 as YNNKEL (reference sequence). J was trimmed by 4 bases and V by 5 bases; bases with no gene match: 4. This CDR3 region has 13 residues. The DNA of the CDR3 is TGTGCCAGCAGCGCGCGGACAGGCTATGGCTACACCTTC. This translates into CASSARTGYGYTF.

This clonotype was seen a handful of times. The rearrangement links TRBV27 to TRBJ2-2; possibly TRBD2 for D (6 bases). Trimming removed 5 bases from V and 2 bases from J, with 15 bases in between. This CDR3 has 16 residues. The germline V gene has CDR1 MNHEY and CDR2 SMNVEV (reference sequence). The CDR3 sequence: CASSLGLGTNTGELFF. CDR3 nucleotides: TGTGCCAGCAGTCTAGGACTGGGGACTAACACCGGGGAGCTGTTTTTT.

The chain carries TRBV6-2 or TRBV6-3 and TRBJ2-5, with D tentatively TRBD2 (5 bases). CDR1 and CDR2 from the germline V gene are MNHEY and SVGEGT. V shed 8 bases and J shed 5 bases, with 18 bases lying between them. This CDR3 is 14 amino acids long. The CDR3 sequence: CASGREASLETQYF. For the CDR3, the DNA is TGTGCCAGCGGCCGGGAAGCTTCATTGGAGACCCAGTACTTC.

The rearrangement uses TRBV18 and TRBJ2-5; 8 positions match TRBD2. The junction had 3 bases not matched to a gene; V was cut back by 3 bases and J by 3 bases. CDR3 size: 14 residues. The germline V gene has CDR1 KGHSH and CDR2 LQKENI. In DNA form, the CDR3 reads TGTGCCAGCTCACCCCAACTAGCGGAAGAGACCCAGTACTTC. Translated: CASSPQLAEETQYF.

Details on this clonotype: At one of its ends the junction is not consistent with the germline gene, which may arise from a read error. This rearrangement joins TRBV19 to TRBJ2-5, with 9 bases that match TRBD1. The CDR3 covers 15 residues. Germline V gives CDR1 LNHDA, CDR2 SQIVND (reference sequence). This CDR3 is CASSRDRALQGTQYF. In DNA, the CDR3 is TGTGCCAGTAGCCGGGACAGGGCCCTTCAAGGGACCCAGTACTTC.

The CDR3: CSARVGAPNSPLHF. In DNA form, the CDR3 reads TGCAGTGCTAGAGTTGGGGCGCCGAATTCACCCCTCCACTTT. The chain combines TRBV20-1 with TRBJ1-6; tentative D call: TRBD1 (5 bases). The CDR3 has 14 residues. Trimming removed 1 base from V and 7 bases from J, with 11 bases in between. Germline values: CDR1 DFQATT, CDR2 SNEGSKA (reference sequence).

The CDR3 is CASSAGGGDTQYF. CDR3 in DNA: TGTGCCAGCAGTGCGGGAGGGGGGGATACGCAGTATTTT. The J gene is TRBJ2-3, the V gene TRBV7-3; 9 nucleotides line up with TRBD2. V was pared by 6 bases and J by 6 bases, with 4 bases of the junction left unmatched. CDR3 size: 13 residues. Germline loops: CDR1 SGHTA, CDR2 FQGTGA.

This clonotype was picked up one time. J is TRBJ2-7 and V is TRBV4-3; TRBD1 aligns across 7 bases. V gave up 0 bases and J gave up 7 bases; unmatched junction bases: 9. Germline V gene lookup returns CDR1 LGHNA and CDR2 YSLEER. The CDR3 covers 15 residues. The CDR3 DNA reads as TGCGCCAGCAGCCAAGATCCGGCAGGGGGTACAGAGCAGTACTTC. Its protein is CASSQDPAGGTEQYF.

The chain has TRBV7-9 and TRBJ1-3; D ambiguous. Looked up from germline, CDR1 is SEHNR and CDR2 is FQNEAQ (reference sequence). The CDR3 totals 12 residues. For the CDR3, the DNA is TGTGCAGGTCGGGACTCTGGAAACACCATATATTTT. Protein: CAGRDSGNTIYF.

The sample holds a few counts of this clonotype. The V and J genes are TRBV5-1 and TRBJ2-2; 7 positions match TRBD1. V shed 6 bases, J shed 0 bases, and the junction held 5 bases outside the gene matches. Per the germline V gene, CDR1 is SGHRS and CDR2 is YFSETQ. The CDR3 sequence is 15 residues long. CDR3 sequence reads: CASKAGTANTGELFF. DNA of the CDR3: TGCGCCAGCAAAGCCGGGACAGCGAACACCGGGGAGCTGTTTTTT.

The gene calls are TRBV7-8 and TRBJ1-3; D perhaps matches TRBD1 (6 bases). CDR3 length: 14 amino acids. In germline, CDR1 is SGHVS, CDR2 FQNEAQ. Deletions cut 4 bases from V and 1 base from J, with 8 bases between. CDR3 bases: TGTGCCAGCAGCTCCAGGGGTTCTGGAAACACCATATATTTT. It codes for CASSSRGSGNTIYF.

This chain uses TRBV7-2 with TRBJ2-5; possible D gene TRBD1, 5 bases. The germline CDR1 and CDR2 sequences are SGHTA and FQGNSA. This CDR3 region has 15 residues. The V end was cut by 5 bases, the J end by 3 bases, with 16 bases between. CDR3 sequence (DNA): TGTGCCAGCAGCCCCTCCTGGGGCCCCAAAGAGACCCAGTACTTC. Translated: CASSPSWGPKETQYF.

This chain's CDR3 is CASSLGPTGTNTEAFF. The DNA of the CDR3 is TGTGCCAGCAGCTTAGGCCCGACAGGGACAAACACTGAAGCTTTCTTT. The J gene is TRBJ1-1, the V gene TRBV7-9; 7 positions agree with TRBD1. The CDR3 spans 16 residues. The ends lost 1 base at V and 2 bases at J; junction bases unmatched: 7. Germline lookup yields CDR1 SEHNR and CDR2 FQNEAQ (reference sequence).

This rearrangement joins TRBV6-5 to TRBJ2-1; TRBD2 matches at 7 bases. The CDR3 is made up of 14 amino acids. CDR1 and CDR2 from the germline V gene are MNHEY and SVGAGI. V lost 1 base to trimming and J lost 8 bases; unmatched junction nucleotides: 5. CDR3 coding DNA: TGTGCCAGCAGTTACTATGCTAGCGGCGATGAGCAGTTCTTC. Protein: CASSYYASGDEQFF.

This chain connects TRBV3-1 to TRBJ1-1, with D maybe TRBD1 (5 bases). The CDR3 length is 15 residues. V was pared by 1 base and J by 0 bases, with 9 bases between. Germline V gene data show CDR1 as LGHDT and CDR2 as YNNKEL (reference sequence). CDR3 sequence: CASSQGDRLNTEAFF. DNA of the CDR3: TGTGCCAGCAGCCAAGGCGACAGACTGAACACTGAAGCTTTCTTT.

The V and J genes are TRBV5-1 and TRBJ2-4; no clear D gene. Trimming stripped 4 bases from V and 0 bases from J, with 11 bases between. The CDR3 contains 15 residues. Germline-derived CDR1 and CDR2 are SGHRS and YFSETQ. CDR3 DNA: TGCGCCAGCAGCCCCTCCCCCGTAGCCAAAAACATTCAGTACTTC. This translates into CASSPSPVAKNIQYF.

The chain couples TRBV29-1 to TRBJ1-1; D ambiguous. Germline CDR1 SQVTM, CDR2 ANQGSEA. This CDR3 spans 10 amino acids. The ends were cut back, 5 bases at V and 3 bases at J, with 4 bases in the middle. DNA for the CDR3: TGCAGCGTTATATACACTGAAGCTTTCTTT. Its protein product is CSVIYTEAFF.

The chain employs TRBV20-1 and TRBJ1-2; tentative D call: TRBD1 (6 bases). The CDR3 runs 13 residues. Germline CDR1 and CDR2: DFQATT and SNEGSKA (reference sequence). V was clipped by 1 base and J by 3 bases, with 9 bases between them. The CDR3 spells CSARVGADYGYTF. CDR3 DNA sequence: TGCAGTGCTAGAGTGGGGGCAGACTATGGCTACACCTTC.

The chain carries TRBV2 and TRBJ1-1; possible D gene TRBD1, 5 bases. Germline V gene lookup returns CDR1 SNHLY and CDR2 FYNNEI. Deletions cut 10 bases from V and 13 bases from J, with 22 bases between. The CDR3 length is 12 residues. CDR3 amino acids: CATRILGGSVFF. In DNA, the CDR3 is TGTGCCACCCGAATCCTGGGGGGGTCGGTTTTCTTT.